This TCR beta chain was captured by sequencing in a study of blood T cell repertoires in COVID-19. Study at large: Acute-phase and convalescent COVID-19 samples originated in the United States, Italy and Spain. T cells, B-cell-depleted T cells, or PBMCs supplied cDNA or gDNA.

This clone was detected only a few times. Profiling relied on immunoSEQ multiplex PCR, and the TCRdb table lists in-frame clones only, not all of them. The sample holds around 120,000 clones, 75% to 90% seen once. Germline V lookup: CDR1 SNHLY, CDR2 FYNNEI. This CDR3 region has 12 residues. Trimming shortened V by 3 bases and J by 5 bases, and 7 bases separated the two germline ends. Sequencing input: peripheral blood. The clonotype originates from an older woman with acute or convalescent COVID-19. The rearrangement joins TRBV2 to TRBJ2-5; D perhaps matches TRBD1 (5 bases). CDR3 sequence reads: CASSDRVETQYF. For the CDR3, the DNA is TGTGCCAGCAGTGACAGGGTTGAGACCCAGTACTTC.